The 27 T cell receptor beta chains below come from one sample, sequenced in a study of beta chain features in type 1 diabetes (dated by TCRdb to the late 2010s). Which antigens these TCRs recognize remains unknown. Library creation used the immunoSEQ multiplex PCR assay. The entire amount of isolated RNA was reverse transcribed using the High Capacity cDNA Reverse Transcription Kit, so the sequenced TCRB transcripts were expressed ones. Imported from immuneACCESS, the table was reduced by TCRdb to in-frame sequences with V and J called. These copies leave out some clones; in studies compared against another copy, an unresolved V gene accounts for under half, and the cause of the remainder is not known. In all, the sample holds some 160,000 clones, and around 8.3% of those were seen once. The biggest ten clones account for 0.45% to 0.55% of the sample. On the study overall, not on this receptor specifically: A moderate but significant shortening of TCRB CDR3 length was observed in type 1 diabetes patients in all four CD4+ subsets.

The sample taken for sequencing was central memory CD4+ T cells from blood. The receptors here all came from a woman under 30 with type 1 diabetes.

The chain joins TRBV5-1 to TRBJ2-5; maybe TRBD1 (6 bases). The last part of the DNA fits TRBJ2-7 better; the J call may be wrong. This CDR3 is built from 14 residues. Germline V gives CDR1 SGHRS, CDR2 YFSETQ. This CDR3 is CASGGVARGDEQYF. The DNA of the CDR3 is TGCGCCAGCGGGGGCGTAGCCCGAGGCGACGAGCAGTACTTC.

This clone was seen a handful of times. The CDR3 bases are TGTGCCAGCAGTTCCACAGGGGTGTCCTACGAGCAGTACTTC. Translating gives CASSSTGVSYEQYF. The V call is TRBV28, the J call TRBJ2-7; 7 nucleotides line up with TRBD1. The germline CDR1 and CDR2 sequences are MDHEN and SYDVKM. The CDR3 totals 14 residues. The trim removed 4 bases at V and 1 base at J, leaving 4 bases unmatched.

This clone was observed a handful of times. At one end the junction does not follow the germline gene, possibly because of a read error. The rearrangement uses TRBV7-7 and TRBJ2-7, with TRBD1 matching 7 bases. Germline V lookup: CDR1 SSHAT, CDR2 FNYEAQ (reference sequence). This CDR3 contains 13 residues. CDR3 region: CASSLDRAGEQYF. Written as DNA, the CDR3 is TGTGCTAGCAGCCTCGACAGGGCTGGAGAGCAGTACTTC.

V and J are TRBV7-9 and TRBJ2-1; 9 bases line up with TRBD2. Trimming removed 5 bases from V and 4 bases from J; junction bases left unmatched: 6. The CDR3 has 15 amino acids. Germline assignment: CDR1 SEHNR and CDR2 FQNEAQ (reference sequence). CDR3 sequence: CASSPSGRTYNEQFF. The CDR3 DNA sequence: TGTGCCAGCAGCCCAAGCGGGAGGACTTACAATGAGCAGTTCTTC.

This clone has a handful of counts. V usage is TRBV28 and J usage is TRBJ1-4; 8 bases agree with TRBD1. The CDR3 contains 15 residues. Trimming cost V 5 bases and J 5 bases; bases outside gene matches: 7. The germline V gene has CDR1 MDHEN and CDR2 SYDVKM. CDR3 region: CASSPWTGRNEKLFF. CDR3 DNA sequence: TGTGCCAGCAGTCCTTGGACAGGGCGGAATGAAAAACTGTTTTTT.

There are a few counts of this clone. The V gene is TRBV27, the J gene TRBJ1-5, with TRBD1 as a possible D gene (5 bases). V was shortened by 5 bases and J by 13 bases, with 15 bases between the two germline ends. Germline V gene data show CDR1 as MNHEY and CDR2 as SMNVEV (reference sequence). This CDR3 has 12 residues. CDR3 in DNA: TGTGCCAGCAGTACCCGGTGGGGCTTACAGCATTTT. Translation gives CASSTRWGLQHF.

V and J are TRBV18 and TRBJ2-3; 7 nucleotides line up with TRBD1. CDR3 length: 15 residues. The J segment lost 2 bases and the V segment lost 1 base, leaving 3 bases of the junction unmatched. Germline V gives CDR1 KGHSH, CDR2 LQKENI. The CDR3 region has the DNA TGTGCCAGCTCACCACGACAGGGAAACACAGATACGCAGTATTTT. It codes for CASSPRQGNTDTQYF.

This clone was seen more than once but under ten times. V and J are TRBV18 and TRBJ2-3, with 10 bases matching TRBD2. After removal of 2 bases from V and 5 bases from J, the junction contained 7 bases not matched to a gene. The CDR3 has 16 amino acids. The germline V gene has CDR1 KGHSH and CDR2 LQKENI. The CDR3 region is CASSPDTSGVGDTQYF. CDR3 sequence (DNA): TGTGCCAGCTCACCAGACACTAGCGGGGTCGGAGATACGCAGTATTTT.

This clone has just a few counts. The gene calls are TRBV4-2 and TRBJ2-1; D remains ambiguous. Trimming stripped 0 bases from V and 3 bases from J, with 15 bases between. This CDR3 region has 17 residues. Germline CDR1 is LGHNA and CDR2 is YNFKEQ. CDR3 sequence: CASSQDRGASVYNEQFF. The CDR3 nucleotides are TGTGCCAGCAGCCAAGATAGAGGAGCGTCAGTCTACAATGAGCAGTTCTTC.

This chain connects TRBV7-2 to TRBJ2-5, with unresolved D. Germline CDR1 SGHTA, CDR2 FQGNSA. V lost 4 bases to trimming and J lost 4 bases, with 16 bases between them. The CDR3 has 15 residues. The CDR3 bases are TGTGCCAGCAGCTCTAACGCGGAAATAGGAGAGACCCAGTACTTC. It codes for CASSSNAEIGETQYF.

In this sample, this clone turned up a few times. V usage is TRBV15 and J usage is TRBJ1-2; D unclear. CDR3 length: 14 amino acids. The germline V and J ends were trimmed by 0 bases and 5 bases, with 10 bases remaining between them. In germline, CDR1 is LNHNV, CDR2 YYDKDF (reference sequence). The CDR3 region is CATSREGSAYGYTF. As DNA, the CDR3 is TGTGCCACCAGCAGAGAGGGCAGTGCGTATGGCTACACCTTC.

This clone occurred once. The chain has TRBV11-3 and TRBJ2-1, with D unresolved. Germline CDR1 is SGHNT and CDR2 is YENEEA. V was cut by 0 bases and J by 12 bases, with 3 bases left in between. The CDR3 runs 10 residues. The CDR3 here is CASSLDRQFF. The CDR3 DNA reads as TGTGCCAGCAGCTTAGATCGGCAGTTCTTC.

This sequence joins TRBV30 and TRBJ1-1; 7 bases map to TRBD1. Germline CDR1 reads GTSNPN; CDR2 reads SVGIG (reference sequence). CDR3 length equals 12 residues. J lost 4 bases, V lost 8 bases, and 7 bases had no gene match. In nucleotides, the CDR3 is TGTGCCCTCCACAGGGGTACCACTGAAGCTTTCTTT. Its translation is CALHRGTTEAFF. The full variable domain, its missing parts supplied by reference TRBV30 and TRBJ1-1, is SQTIHQWPATLVQPVGSPLSLECTVEGTSNPNLYWYRQAAGRGLQLLFYSVGIGQISSEVPQNLSASRPQDRQFILSSKKLLLSDSGFYLCALHRGTTEAFFGQGTRLTVV.

This clone appeared a few times. This chain joins TRBV4-1 and TRBJ1-4; 8 bases align to TRBD1. The CDR3 extends over 15 amino acids. V lost 1 base to trimming and J lost 10 bases; unmatched junction nucleotides: 8. Per germline, CDR1 MGHRA and CDR2 YSYEKL. The CDR3 sequence: CASSQGTGQIGKLFF. CDR3 DNA sequence: TGCGCCAGCAGCCAAGGGACAGGGCAAATCGGAAAACTGTTTTTT.

The V and J genes are TRBV6-5 and TRBJ1-1; D is unclear. The length of the CDR3 is 12 residues. V lost 8 bases and J lost 5, with 12 bases in between. Germline loops: CDR1 MNHEY, CDR2 SVGAGI. In DNA, the CDR3 is TGTGCCAGCTCCCCTCGGAGTACTGAAGCTTTCTTT. Residues: CASSPRSTEAFF.

A few counts support this clone. V gene TRBV18 combines with J gene TRBJ2-5; 9 positions agree with TRBD1. This CDR3 spans 16 amino acids. Germline V gives CDR1 KGHSH, CDR2 LQKENI. V lost 3 bases, J lost 2 bases, and 7 bases stayed unmatched. In DNA, the CDR3 is TGTGCCAGCTCACCCGGGACAGGGTCTTATCAAGAGACCCAGTACTTC. Encoded protein: CASSPGTGSYQETQYF. The full variable domain, with the rest looked up from reference TRBV18 and TRBJ2-5, is NAGVMQNPRHLVRRRGQEARLRCSPMKGHSHVYWYRQLPEEGLKFMVYLQKENIIDESGMPKERFSAEFPKEGPSILRIQQVVRGDSAAYFCASSPGTGSYQETQYFGPGTRLLVL.

Many counts were recorded for this clone. The rearrangement uses TRBV7-9 and TRBJ1-4; no clear D gene. Trimming pared 6 bases from V and 8 bases from J, leaving 16 bases between. Per the germline V gene, CDR1 is SEHNR and CDR2 is FQNEAQ (reference sequence). The CDR3 covers 14 residues. The chain's CDR3 is CASSSDVGGEKLFF. The CDR3, as DNA: TGTGCCAGCAGTTCGGACGTGGGAGGGGAAAAACTGTTTTTT. The full variable domain, its missing parts supplied by reference TRBV7-9 and TRBJ1-4, is DTGVSQNPRHKITKRGQNVTFRCDPISEHNRLYWYRQTLGQGPEFLTYFQNEAQLEKSRLLSDRFSAERPKGSFSTLEIQRTEQGDSAMYLCASSSDVGGEKLFFGSGTQLSVL.

J is TRBJ1-5 and V is TRBV7-2; D is unresolved. The V gene's germline CDR1 is SGHTA and CDR2 FQGNSA. V was pared by 3 bases and J by 0 bases, with 6 bases between. The CDR3 totals 14 residues. CDR3 amino acids: CASSFGLSNQPQHF. The CDR3 DNA reads TGTGCCAGCAGCTTTGGACTTAGCAATCAGCCCCAGCATTTT.

The rearrangement joins TRBV7-2 to TRBJ2-5; no clear D gene. V shed 5 bases and J shed 7 bases, with 17 bases lying between them. Looked up from germline, CDR1 is SGHTA and CDR2 is FQGNSA. The CDR3 has 14 residues. Here the CDR3 DNA reads TGTGCCAGCAGCATCGAGCCTGCTGGTGGGACCCAGTACTTC. Translated: CASSIEPAGGTQYF. Based on the CDR3 plus reference TRBV7-2 and TRBJ2-5, the full variable domain is GAGVSQSPSNKVTEKGKDVELRCDPISGHTALYWYRQSLGQGLEFLIYFQGNSAPDKSGLPSDRFSAERTGGSVSTLTIQRTQQEDSAVYLCASSIEPAGGTQYFGPGTRLLVL.

The J gene is TRBJ2-3, the V gene TRBV28; the D gene is possibly TRBD1 (5 bases). The CDR3 contains 17 residues. Trimming cost V 1 base and J 0 bases, with 14 bases left between them. Germline CDR1 reads MDHEN; CDR2 reads SYDVKM. The CDR3: CASSLSSGNPSTDTQYF. The CDR3 DNA sequence: TGTGCCAGCAGTTTATCTTCAGGGAACCCTAGCACAGATACGCAGTATTTT.

This clone was picked up many times. This chain uses TRBV7-2 with TRBJ2-3; maybe TRBD2 (5 bases). In germline, CDR1 is SGHTA, CDR2 FQGNSA. The CDR3 sequence is 13 residues long. The germline V and J ends were trimmed by 4 bases and 8 bases, with 13 bases remaining between them. The CDR3 protein is CASSSTPEGTQYF. DNA of the CDR3: TGTGCCAGCAGCTCGACTCCAGAGGGTACGCAGTATTTT.

This clone has only a few counts. The chain has TRBV25-1 and TRBJ2-5, with TRBD2 matching over 8 bases. J was trimmed by 2 bases and V by 1 base; bases with no gene match: 6. Germline V gene sequence: CDR1 MGHDK, CDR2 SYGVNS. The CDR3 is made up of 16 amino acids. The CDR3 reads CASSEFGAGGQETQYF. CDR3 nucleotides: TGTGCCAGCAGTGAATTCGGGGCGGGAGGTCAAGAGACCCAGTACTTC.

Only a few counts were recorded for this clone. Other DNA sequences of this sample code for an identical CDR3. Here the CDR3 DNA reads TGTGCCAGCAGCCACAGGGGACCTAATGAAAAACTGTTTTTT. This codes for CASSHRGPNEKLFF. The V gene is TRBV2, the J gene TRBJ1-4; 7 nucleotides line up with TRBD1. Germline CDR1 and CDR2: SNHLY and FYNNEI. V dropped 6 bases and J dropped 3; count of bases not matched to a gene: 4. The CDR3 consists of 14 residues.

The table lists this clone with a few counts. The chain combines TRBV27 with TRBJ2-3; 9 nucleotides match TRBD1. V trimming: 6 bases; J trimming: 6 bases; junction bases outside the gene matches: 4. Germline V lookup: CDR1 MNHEY, CDR2 SMNVEV (reference sequence). This CDR3 contains 13 residues. The CDR3 sequence is CASRKQGADTQYF. The DNA for the CDR3 is TGTGCCAGCAGGAAACAGGGGGCTGATACGCAGTATTTT.

This chain uses TRBV27 with TRBJ2-2; D is undetermined. CDR3 size: 15 residues. CDR1 MNHEY and CDR2 SMNVEV come from the germline V gene (reference sequence). V was shortened by 8 bases and J by 0 bases, with 13 bases between the two germline ends. Here the CDR3 reads CASGPRFSNTGELFF. DNA for the CDR3: TGTGCCAGCGGCCCCAGATTTTCGAACACCGGGGAGCTGTTTTTT.

This chain uses TRBV9 with TRBJ2-6; weak D call: TRBD1 (5 bases). Germline CDR1 SGDLS, CDR2 YYNGEE. V was shortened by 1 base and J by 9 bases, with 8 bases between the two germline ends. CDR3 size: 13 residues. The CDR3 DNA sequence: TGTGCCAGCAGCGTACGGCAGGGCAACGTCCTGACTTTC. Encoded protein: CASSVRQGNVLTF.

J is TRBJ2-1 and V is TRBV27; 9 bases match TRBD2. The CDR3 has 17 amino acids. Losses at the gene ends were 5 bases for V and 5 bases for J; bases not matched to a gene: 13. Germline assignment: CDR1 MNHEY and CDR2 SMNVEV (reference sequence). The CDR3 DNA reads TGTGCCAGCAGTCCAAGAAGCGGGAGGACGTTAGACAATGAGCAGTTCTTC. Its protein product is CASSPRSGRTLDNEQFF.